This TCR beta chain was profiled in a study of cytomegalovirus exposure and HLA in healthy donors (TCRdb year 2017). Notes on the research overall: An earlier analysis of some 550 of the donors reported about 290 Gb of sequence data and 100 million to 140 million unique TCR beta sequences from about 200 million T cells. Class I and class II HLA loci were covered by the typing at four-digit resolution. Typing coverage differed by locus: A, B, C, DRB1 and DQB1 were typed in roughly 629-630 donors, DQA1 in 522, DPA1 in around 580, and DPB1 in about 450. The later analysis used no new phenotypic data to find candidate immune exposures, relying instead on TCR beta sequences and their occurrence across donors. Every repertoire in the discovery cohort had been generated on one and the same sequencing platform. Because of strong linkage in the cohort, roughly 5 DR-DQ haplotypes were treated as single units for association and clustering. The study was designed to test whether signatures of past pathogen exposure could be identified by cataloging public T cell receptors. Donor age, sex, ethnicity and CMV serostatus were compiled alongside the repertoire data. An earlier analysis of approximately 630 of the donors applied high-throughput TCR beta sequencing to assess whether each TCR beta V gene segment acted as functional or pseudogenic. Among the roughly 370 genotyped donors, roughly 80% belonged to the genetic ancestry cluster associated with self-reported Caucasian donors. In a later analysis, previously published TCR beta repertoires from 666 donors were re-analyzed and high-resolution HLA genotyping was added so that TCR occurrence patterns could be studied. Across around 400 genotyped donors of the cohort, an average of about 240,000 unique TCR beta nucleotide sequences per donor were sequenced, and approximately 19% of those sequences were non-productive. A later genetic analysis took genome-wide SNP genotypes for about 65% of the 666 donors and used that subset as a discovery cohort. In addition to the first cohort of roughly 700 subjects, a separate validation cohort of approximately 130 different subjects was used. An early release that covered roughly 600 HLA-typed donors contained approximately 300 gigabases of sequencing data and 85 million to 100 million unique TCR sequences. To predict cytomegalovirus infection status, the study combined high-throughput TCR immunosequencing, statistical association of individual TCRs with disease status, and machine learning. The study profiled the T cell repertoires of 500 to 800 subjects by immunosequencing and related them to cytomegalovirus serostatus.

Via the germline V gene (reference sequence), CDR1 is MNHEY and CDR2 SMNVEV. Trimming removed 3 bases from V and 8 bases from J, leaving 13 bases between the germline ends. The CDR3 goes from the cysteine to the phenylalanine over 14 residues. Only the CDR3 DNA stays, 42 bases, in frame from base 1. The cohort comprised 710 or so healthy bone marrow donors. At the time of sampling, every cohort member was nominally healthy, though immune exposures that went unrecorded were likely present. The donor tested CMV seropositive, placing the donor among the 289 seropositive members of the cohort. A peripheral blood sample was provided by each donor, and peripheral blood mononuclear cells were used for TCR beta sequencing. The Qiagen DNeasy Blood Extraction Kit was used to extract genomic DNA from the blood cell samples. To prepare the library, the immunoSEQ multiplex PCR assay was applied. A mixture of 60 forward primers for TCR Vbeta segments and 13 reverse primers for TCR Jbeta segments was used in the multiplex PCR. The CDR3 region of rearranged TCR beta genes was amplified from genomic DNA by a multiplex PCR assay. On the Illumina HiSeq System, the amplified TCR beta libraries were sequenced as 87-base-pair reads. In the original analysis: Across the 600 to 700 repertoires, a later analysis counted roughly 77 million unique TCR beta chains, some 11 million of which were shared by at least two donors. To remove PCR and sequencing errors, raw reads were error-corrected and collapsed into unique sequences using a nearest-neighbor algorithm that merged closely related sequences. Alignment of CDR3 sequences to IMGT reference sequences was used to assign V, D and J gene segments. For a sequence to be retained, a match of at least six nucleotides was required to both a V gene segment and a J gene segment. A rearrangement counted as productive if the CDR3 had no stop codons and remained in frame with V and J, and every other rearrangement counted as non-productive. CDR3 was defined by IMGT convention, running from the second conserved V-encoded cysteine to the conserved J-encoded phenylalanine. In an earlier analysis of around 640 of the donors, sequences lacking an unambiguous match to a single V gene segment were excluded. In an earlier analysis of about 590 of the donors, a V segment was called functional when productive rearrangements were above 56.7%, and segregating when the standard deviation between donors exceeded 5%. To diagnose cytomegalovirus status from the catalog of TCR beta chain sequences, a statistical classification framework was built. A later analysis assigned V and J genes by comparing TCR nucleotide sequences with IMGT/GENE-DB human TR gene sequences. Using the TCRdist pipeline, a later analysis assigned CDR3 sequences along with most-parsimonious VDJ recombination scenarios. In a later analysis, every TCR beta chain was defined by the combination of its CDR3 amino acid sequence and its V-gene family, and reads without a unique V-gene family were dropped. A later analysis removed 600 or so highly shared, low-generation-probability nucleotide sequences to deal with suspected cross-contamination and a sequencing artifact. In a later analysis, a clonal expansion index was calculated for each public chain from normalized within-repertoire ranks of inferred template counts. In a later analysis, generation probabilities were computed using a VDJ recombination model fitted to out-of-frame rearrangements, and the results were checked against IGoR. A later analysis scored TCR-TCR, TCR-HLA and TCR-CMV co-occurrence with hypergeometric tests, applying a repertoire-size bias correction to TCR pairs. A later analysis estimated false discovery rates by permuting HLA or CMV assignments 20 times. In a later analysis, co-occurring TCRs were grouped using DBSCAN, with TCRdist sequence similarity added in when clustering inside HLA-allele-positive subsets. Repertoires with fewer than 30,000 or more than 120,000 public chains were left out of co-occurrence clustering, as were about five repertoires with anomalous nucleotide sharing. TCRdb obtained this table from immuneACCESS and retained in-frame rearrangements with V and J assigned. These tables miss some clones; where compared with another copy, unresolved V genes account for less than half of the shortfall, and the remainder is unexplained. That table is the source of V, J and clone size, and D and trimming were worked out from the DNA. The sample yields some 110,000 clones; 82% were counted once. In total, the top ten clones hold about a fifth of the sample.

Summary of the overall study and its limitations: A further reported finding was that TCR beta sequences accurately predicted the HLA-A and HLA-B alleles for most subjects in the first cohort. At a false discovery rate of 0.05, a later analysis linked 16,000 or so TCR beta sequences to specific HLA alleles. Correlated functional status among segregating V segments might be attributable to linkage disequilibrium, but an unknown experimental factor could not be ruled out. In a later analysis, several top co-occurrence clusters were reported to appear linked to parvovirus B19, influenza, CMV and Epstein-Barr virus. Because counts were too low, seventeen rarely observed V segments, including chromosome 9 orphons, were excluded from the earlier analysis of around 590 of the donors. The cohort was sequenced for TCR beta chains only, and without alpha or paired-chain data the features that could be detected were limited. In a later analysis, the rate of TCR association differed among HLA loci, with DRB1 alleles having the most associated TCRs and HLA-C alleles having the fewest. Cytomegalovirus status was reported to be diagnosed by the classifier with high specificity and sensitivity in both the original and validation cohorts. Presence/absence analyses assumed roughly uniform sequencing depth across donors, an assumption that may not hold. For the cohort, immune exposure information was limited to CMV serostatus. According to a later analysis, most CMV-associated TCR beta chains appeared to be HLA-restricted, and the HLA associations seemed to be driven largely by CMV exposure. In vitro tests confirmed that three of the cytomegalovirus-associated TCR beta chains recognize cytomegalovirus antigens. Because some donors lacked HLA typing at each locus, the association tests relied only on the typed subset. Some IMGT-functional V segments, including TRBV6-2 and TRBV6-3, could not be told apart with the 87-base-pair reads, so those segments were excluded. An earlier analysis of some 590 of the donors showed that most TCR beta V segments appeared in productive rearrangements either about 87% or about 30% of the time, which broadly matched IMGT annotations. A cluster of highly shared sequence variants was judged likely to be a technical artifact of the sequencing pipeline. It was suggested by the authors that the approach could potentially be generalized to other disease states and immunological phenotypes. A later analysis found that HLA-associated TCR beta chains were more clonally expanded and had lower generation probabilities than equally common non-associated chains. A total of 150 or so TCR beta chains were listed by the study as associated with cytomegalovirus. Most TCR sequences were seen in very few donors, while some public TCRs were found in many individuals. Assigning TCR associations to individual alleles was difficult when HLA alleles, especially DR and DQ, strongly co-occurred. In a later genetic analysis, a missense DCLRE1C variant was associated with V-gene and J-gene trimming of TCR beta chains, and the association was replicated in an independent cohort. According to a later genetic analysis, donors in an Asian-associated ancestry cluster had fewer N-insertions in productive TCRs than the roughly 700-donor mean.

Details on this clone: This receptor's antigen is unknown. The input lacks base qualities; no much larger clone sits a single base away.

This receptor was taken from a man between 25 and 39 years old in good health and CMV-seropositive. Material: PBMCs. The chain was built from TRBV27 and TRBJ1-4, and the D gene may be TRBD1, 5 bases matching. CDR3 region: CASSLRGFGEKLFF. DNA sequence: TGTGCCAGCAGTTTGCGGGGGTTCGGCGAAAAACTGTTTTTT.